The entry that follows covers one TCR beta chain sequence. Its antigen is not yet known. No clone much larger than this one lies a single base away; base qualities are absent. Library preparation employed the immunoSEQ multiplex PCR assay. The multiplex PCR relied on a mix of 60 forward primers for TCR Vbeta segments and 13 reverse primers for TCR Jbeta segments. The CDR3 region of rearranged TCR beta genes was amplified from genomic DNA by a multiplex PCR assay. Amplified TCR beta libraries were sequenced as 87-base-pair reads on the Illumina HiSeq System. Concerning the study's data processing: A later analysis tallied 75 million to 95 million unique TCR beta chains across the approximately 670 repertoires, and some 10 million of those chains were shared by two or more donors. Raw reads were error-corrected and collapsed into unique sequences by a nearest-neighbor algorithm in which closely related sequences were merged to remove PCR and sequencing errors. CDR3 sequences were aligned to IMGT reference sequences to assign V, D and J gene segments. For a sequence to be retained, a match of at least six nucleotides was required to both a V gene segment and a J gene segment. Rearrangements were classified as productive when the CDR3 lacked stop codons and remained in frame with V and J, and all other rearrangements were classified as non-productive. Following IMGT convention, CDR3 was defined as the stretch from the second conserved V-encoded cysteine to the conserved J-encoded phenylalanine. The earlier analysis of some 540 of the donors excluded any sequence lacking an unambiguous match to a single V gene segment. An earlier analysis of fewer than 750 of the donors classified V segments as functional when productive rearrangements were above 56.7% and as segregating when the standard deviation between donors was above 5%. A statistical classification framework was built for diagnosing cytomegalovirus status from the catalog of TCR beta chain sequences. In a later analysis, V and J genes were assigned by comparing TCR nucleotide sequences against IMGT/GENE-DB human TR gene sequences. The TCRdist pipeline was used in a later analysis to assign CDR3 sequences and most-parsimonious VDJ recombination scenarios. In a later analysis, every TCR beta chain was defined by the combination of its CDR3 amino acid sequence and its V-gene family, and reads without a unique V-gene family were dropped. A later analysis removed 500 to 600 highly shared, low-generation-probability nucleotide sequences to deal with suspected cross-contamination and a sequencing artifact. In a later analysis, a clonal expansion index was calculated for each public chain from normalized within-repertoire ranks of inferred template counts. A later analysis computed generation probabilities with a VDJ recombination model fitted to out-of-frame rearrangements, and checked the results against IGoR. A later analysis scored TCR-TCR, TCR-HLA and TCR-CMV co-occurrence with hypergeometric tests, applying a repertoire-size bias correction to TCR pairs. To estimate false discovery rates, a later analysis permuted the HLA or CMV assignments 20 times. In a later analysis, co-occurring TCRs were grouped with DBSCAN, and TCRdist sequence similarity was added when clustering was performed within HLA-allele-positive subsets. Repertoires with fewer than 30,000 or more than 120,000 public chains, plus five repertoires with anomalous nucleotide sharing, were excluded from co-occurrence clustering. TCRdb re-hosts the immuneACCESS table, in-frame sequences only. Its copies lack some clones; in the studies checked, an unresolved V gene accounts for under half of them, and the cause for the rest is not known. V and J calls and clone size are those listed in that table; D and trimming were worked out from the DNA. Counted in this sample were 150,000 to 200,000 clones; 65% to 80% of them appeared once. The ten largest make up about 3.4% of the sample.

The cohort comprised approximately 700 healthy bone marrow donors. All cohort members were sampled while nominally healthy, although unrecorded immune exposures were likely present. The donor was CMV seropositive and belonged to the group of more than 250 seropositive cohort members. A peripheral blood sample was collected from each donor, and TCR beta sequencing was performed on peripheral blood mononuclear cells. Genomic DNA was extracted from the blood cell samples with the Qiagen DNeasy Blood Extraction Kit. This sample was included in a study of cytomegalovirus exposure and HLA in healthy donors (dated by TCRdb to 2015 to 2018). About the investigation overall: In an earlier analysis of fewer than 750 of the donors, 276 Gb of sequence data and some 120 million unique TCR beta sequences from approximately 180 million T cells were reported. The later analysis used no new phenotypic data to find candidate immune exposures, relying instead on TCR beta sequences and their occurrence across donors. A separate validation cohort of 100 to 150 different subjects was used in addition to the 666-subject first cohort. Among about 410 genotyped donors of the cohort, an average of approximately 240,000 unique TCR beta nucleotide sequences was sequenced per donor, of which about 18% were non-productive. In a later analysis, previously published TCR beta repertoires from several hundred donors were re-analyzed and high-resolution HLA genotyping was added so that TCR occurrence patterns could be studied. To predict cytomegalovirus infection status, the study combined high-throughput TCR immunosequencing, statistical association of individual TCRs with disease status, and machine learning. Every discovery cohort repertoire had been produced on one sequencing platform. The number of typed donors differed by locus: 629-630 for A, B, C, DRB1 and DQB1; 522 for DQA1; fewer than 610 for DPA1; and about 450 for DPB1. HLA typing included class I and class II loci at four-digit resolution. In an earlier analysis of roughly 540 of the donors, high-throughput TCR beta sequencing was used to judge whether each TCR beta V gene segment behaved as functional or pseudogenic. The aim of the study was to test whether cataloging public T cell receptors could identify signatures of past pathogen exposure. The T cell repertoires of 700 or so subjects were profiled by immunosequencing and related to cytomegalovirus serostatus. Genome-wide SNP genotypes for about 55% of the roughly 670 donors were used in a later genetic analysis, which treated that subset as a discovery cohort. Four or five DR-DQ haplotypes were handled as single units for association and clustering, since linkage in the cohort was strong. The genetic ancestry cluster associated with self-reported Caucasian donors included about four fifths of the 398 genotyped donors. Donor age, sex, ethnicity and CMV serostatus were compiled alongside the repertoire data. An early release that covered fewer than 750 HLA-typed donors contained approximately 300 gigabases of sequencing data and tens of millions of unique TCR sequences. Results and caveats for the whole study, not just this receptor: In a later analysis, several top co-occurrence clusters were reported to appear linked to parvovirus B19, influenza, CMV and Epstein-Barr virus. In an earlier analysis of some 640 of the donors, most TCR beta V segments were observed in productive rearrangements about 87% or about 30% of the time, broadly matching IMGT annotations. Strong co-occurrence of HLA alleles, especially DR and DQ, made assigning TCR associations to individual alleles difficult. The study gave a list of more than 150 TCR beta chains associated with cytomegalovirus. Over 15 rarely observed V segments, including chromosome 9 orphons, were excluded from the earlier analysis of about 600 of the donors because counts were too low. Cytomegalovirus status was reported to be diagnosed by the classifier with high specificity and sensitivity in both the original and validation cohorts. In a later analysis, HLA-associated TCR beta chains showed more clonal expansion and lower generation probabilities than non-associated chains that were equally common. A later analysis associated about 18,000 TCR beta sequences with specific HLA alleles at a false discovery rate of 0.05. In a later analysis, TCR association rates were found to vary across HLA loci, with the most associated TCRs seen for DRB1 alleles and the fewest for HLA-C alleles. According to a later genetic analysis, donors in an Asian-associated ancestry cluster had fewer N-insertions in productive TCRs than the approximately 690-donor mean. According to the authors, the approach could potentially be generalized to other disease states and immunological phenotypes. An association between a missense DCLRE1C variant and V-gene and J-gene trimming of TCR beta chains was found in a later genetic analysis and replicated in an independent cohort. The presence/absence analyses assumed that sequencing depth was roughly uniform across donors, and that assumption may not be true. Linkage disequilibrium might explain the correlated functional status among segregating V segments, but an unknown experimental factor could not be excluded. According to a later analysis, most CMV-associated TCR beta chains appeared to be HLA-restricted, and the HLA associations seemed to be driven largely by CMV exposure. Some IMGT-functional V segments, including TRBV6-2 and TRBV6-3, could not be distinguished by the 87-base-pair reads and were therefore excluded. Only TCR beta chains were sequenced in this cohort, and the absence of alpha or paired-chain data limited detectable features. A cluster of highly shared sequence variants was judged likely to represent a technical artifact of the sequencing pipeline. Most TCR sequences were observed very rarely across donors, whereas some public TCRs were present in many individuals. In vitro tests confirmed that a few of the cytomegalovirus-associated TCR beta chains recognize cytomegalovirus antigens. Because HLA typing was missing for some donors at each locus, association tests included only the typed subset. A further reported finding was that TCR beta sequences accurately predicted the HLA-A and HLA-B alleles for most subjects in the first cohort. CMV serostatus was the only immune exposure information available for the cohort.

V lost 5 bases and J lost 0 bases; the stretch between them is 16 bases long. For CDR1 and CDR2, the germline V gene lists SGHNT and YENEEA. The CDR3 numbers 16 residues from cysteine through phenylalanine. The retained sequence is limited to the CDR3, 48 bases, with the frame set at the first base. The receptor was derived from a woman in her 50s in good health and CMV-seropositive. The sample was PBMCs. The V gene is TRBV11-3 and the J gene is TRBJ1-1; a weak D assignment points to TRBD1 (6 bases agree). CDR3 reads: CASSPGEGWMNTEAFF. The DNA sequence is as follows: TGTGCCAGCAGCCCAGGGGAGGGCTGGATGAACACTGAAGCTTTCTTT.